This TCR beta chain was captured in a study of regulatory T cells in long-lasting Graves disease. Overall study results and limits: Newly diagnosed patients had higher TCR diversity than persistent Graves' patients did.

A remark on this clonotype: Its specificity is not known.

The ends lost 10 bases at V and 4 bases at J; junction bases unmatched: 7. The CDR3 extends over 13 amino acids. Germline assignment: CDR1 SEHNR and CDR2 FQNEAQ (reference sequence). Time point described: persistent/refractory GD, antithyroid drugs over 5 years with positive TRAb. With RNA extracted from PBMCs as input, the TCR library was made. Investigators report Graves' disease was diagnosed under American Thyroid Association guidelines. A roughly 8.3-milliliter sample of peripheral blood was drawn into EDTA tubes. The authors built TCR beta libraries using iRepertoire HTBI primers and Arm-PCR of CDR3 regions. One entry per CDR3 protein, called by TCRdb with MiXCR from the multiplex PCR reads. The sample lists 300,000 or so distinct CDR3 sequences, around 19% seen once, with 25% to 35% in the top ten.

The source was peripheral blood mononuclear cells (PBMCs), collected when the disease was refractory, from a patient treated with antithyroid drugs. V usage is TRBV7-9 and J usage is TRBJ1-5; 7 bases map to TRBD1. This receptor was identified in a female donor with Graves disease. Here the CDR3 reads CATQDRENQPQHF. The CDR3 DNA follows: TGTGCCACCCAAGACAGGGAGAATCAGCCCCAGCATTTT.